This T cell receptor beta chain came from a study of cytomegalovirus exposure and HLA in healthy donors. Use of 60 Vbeta and 13 Jbeta primers characterized the PCR. Sequencing was performed with immunoSEQ multiplex PCR; in TCRdb, only in-frame clones are kept and a portion is missing. The sample gives roughly 150,000 clones, about 80% of which show up once; about 1.4% is in the top ten. This clone was counted between two and nine times. Different DNA sequences within this sample yield the same CDR3. With 4 bases removed from V and 5 bases from J, the gap between germline ends came to 11 bases. CDR1 is SQVTM and CDR2 is ANQGSEA in the germline V gene. This CDR3 has 12 amino acids.

The rearrangement links TRBV29-1 to TRBJ1-1; weak D call: TRBD1 (6 bases). The sequenced material came from PBMCs. The TCR was taken from a man aged 40-49 years in good health and CMV-seronegative. The CDR3 DNA reads as TGCAGCGTTGGGAGGGGGGGAACTGAAGCTTTCTTT. This encodes CSVGRGGTEAFF.